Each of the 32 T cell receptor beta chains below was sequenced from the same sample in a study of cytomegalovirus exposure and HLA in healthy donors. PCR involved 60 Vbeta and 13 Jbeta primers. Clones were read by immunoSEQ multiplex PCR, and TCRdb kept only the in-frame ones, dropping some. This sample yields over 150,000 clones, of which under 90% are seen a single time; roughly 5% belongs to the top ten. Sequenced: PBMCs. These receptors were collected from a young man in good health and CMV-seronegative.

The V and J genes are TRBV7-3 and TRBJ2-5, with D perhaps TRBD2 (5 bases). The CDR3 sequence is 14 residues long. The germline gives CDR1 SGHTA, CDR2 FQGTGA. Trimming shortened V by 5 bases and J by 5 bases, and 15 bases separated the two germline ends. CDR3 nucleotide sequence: TGTGCCAGCAGCCCAGACCCGGGATTGGAGACCCAGTACTTC. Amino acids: CASSPDPGLETQYF.

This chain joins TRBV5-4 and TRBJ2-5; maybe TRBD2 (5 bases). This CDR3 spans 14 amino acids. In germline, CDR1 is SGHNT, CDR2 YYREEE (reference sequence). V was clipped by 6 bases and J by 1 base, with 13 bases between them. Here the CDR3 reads CASTIAGPQETQYF. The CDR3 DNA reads TGTGCCAGCACCATCGCGGGCCCCCAAGAGACCCAGTACTTC.

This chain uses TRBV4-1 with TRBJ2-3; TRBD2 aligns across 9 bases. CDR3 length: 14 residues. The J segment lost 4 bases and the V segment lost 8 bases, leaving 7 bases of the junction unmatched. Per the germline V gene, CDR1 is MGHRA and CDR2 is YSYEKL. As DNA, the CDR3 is TGCGCCAGCCTAGCGGGACCCGGGGCAGATACGCAGTATTTT. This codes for CASLAGPGADTQYF.

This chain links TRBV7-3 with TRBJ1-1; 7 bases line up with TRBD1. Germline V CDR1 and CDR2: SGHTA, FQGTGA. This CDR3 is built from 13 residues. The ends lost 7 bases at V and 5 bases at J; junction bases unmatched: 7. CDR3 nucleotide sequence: TGTGCCAGCATAAAGGCAGGGGGGACTGAAGCTTTCTTT. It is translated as CASIKAGGTEAFF.

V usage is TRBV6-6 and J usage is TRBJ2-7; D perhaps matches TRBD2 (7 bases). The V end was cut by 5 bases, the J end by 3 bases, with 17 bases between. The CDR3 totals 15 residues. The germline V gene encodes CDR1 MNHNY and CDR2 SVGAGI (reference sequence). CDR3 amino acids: CASSDLGGANYEQYF. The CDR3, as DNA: TGTGCCAGCAGTGATTTGGGGGGGGCTAACTACGAGCAGTACTTC.

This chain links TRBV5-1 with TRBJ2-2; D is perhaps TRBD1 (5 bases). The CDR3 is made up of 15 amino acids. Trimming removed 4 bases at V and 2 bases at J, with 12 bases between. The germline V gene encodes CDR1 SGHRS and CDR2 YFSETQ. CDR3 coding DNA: TGCGCCAGCAGCCCACAGGACCTTAACACCGGGGAGCTGTTTTTT. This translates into CASSPQDLNTGELFF. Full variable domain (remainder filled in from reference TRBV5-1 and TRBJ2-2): KAGVTQTPRYLIKTRGQQVTLSCSPISGHRSVSWYQQTPGQGLQFLFEYFSETQRNKGNFPGRFSGRQFSNSRSEMNVSTLELGDSALYLCASSPQDLNTGELFFGEGSRLTVL.

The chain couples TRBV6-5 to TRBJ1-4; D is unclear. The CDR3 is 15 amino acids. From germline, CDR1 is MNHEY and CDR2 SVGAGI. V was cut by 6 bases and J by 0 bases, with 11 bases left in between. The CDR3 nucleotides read TGTGCCAGCAGCGCCCGAGATCCAACTAATGAAAAACTGTTTTTT. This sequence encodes CASSARDPTNEKLFF.

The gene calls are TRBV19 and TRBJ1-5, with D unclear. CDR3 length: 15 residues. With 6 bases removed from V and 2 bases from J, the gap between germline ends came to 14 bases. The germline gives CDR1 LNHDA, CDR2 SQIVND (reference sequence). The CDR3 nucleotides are TGTGCCAGTAGCCCATTGACTAATGGCAATCAGCCCCAGCATTTT. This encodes CASSPLTNGNQPQHF.

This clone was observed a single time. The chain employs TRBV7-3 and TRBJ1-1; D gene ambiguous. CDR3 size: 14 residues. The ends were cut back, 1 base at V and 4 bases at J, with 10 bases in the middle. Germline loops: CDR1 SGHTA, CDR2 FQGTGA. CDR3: CASSLSGGVTEAFF. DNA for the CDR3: TGTGCCAGCAGCTTAAGCGGCGGGGTCACTGAAGCTTTCTTT.

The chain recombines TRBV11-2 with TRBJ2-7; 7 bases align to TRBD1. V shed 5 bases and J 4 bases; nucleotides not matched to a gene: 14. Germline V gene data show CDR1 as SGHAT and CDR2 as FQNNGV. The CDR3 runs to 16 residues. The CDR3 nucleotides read TGTGCCAGCAGCATAATGACCGGGACAGTTGTATACGAGCAGTACTTC. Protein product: CASSIMTGTVVYEQYF.

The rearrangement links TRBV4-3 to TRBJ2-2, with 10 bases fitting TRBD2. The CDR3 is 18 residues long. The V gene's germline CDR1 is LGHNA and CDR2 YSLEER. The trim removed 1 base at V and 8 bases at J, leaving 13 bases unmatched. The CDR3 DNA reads TGCGCCAGCAGCCAAGCTAGGGGTCTAGCGGGAGTTTCTGGGGAGCTGTTTTTT. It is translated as CASSQARGLAGVSGELFF.

CDR3 nucleotide sequence: TGTGCCAGCAGCCCTACCGAAATGGGACTAGCGGGACGAACCGGGGAGCTGTTTTTT. The encoded protein is CASSPTEMGLAGRTGELFF. The chain links TRBV9 to TRBJ2-2; 13 nucleotides line up with TRBD2. The CDR3 covers 19 residues. CDR1 SGDLS and CDR2 YYNGEE come from the germline V gene. V shed 4 bases, J shed 5 bases, and the junction held 14 bases outside the gene matches.

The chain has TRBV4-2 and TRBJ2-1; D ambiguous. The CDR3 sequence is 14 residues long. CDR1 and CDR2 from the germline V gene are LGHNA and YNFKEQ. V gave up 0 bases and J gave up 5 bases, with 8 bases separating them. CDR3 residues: CASSQDWANNEQFF. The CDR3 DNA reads TGTGCCAGCAGCCAAGATTGGGCGAACAATGAGCAGTTCTTC.

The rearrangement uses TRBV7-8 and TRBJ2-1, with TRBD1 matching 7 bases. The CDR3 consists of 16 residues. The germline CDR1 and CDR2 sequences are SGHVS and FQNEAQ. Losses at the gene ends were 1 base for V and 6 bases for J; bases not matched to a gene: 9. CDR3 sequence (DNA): TGTGCCAGCAGCTTAGGACAGGGCGGCTGGGGCAATGAGCAGTTCTTC. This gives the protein CASSLGQGGWGNEQFF.

CDR3 bases: TGTGCCAGCAGCCCTTTTGGCCAGGGAAACCATGGCTACACCTTC. It yields the protein CASSPFGQGNHGYTF. This chain uses TRBV27 with TRBJ1-2; possible D gene TRBD1, 5 bases. V was shortened by 6 bases and J by 6 bases, with 20 bases between the two germline ends. The CDR3 has 15 residues. Per germline, CDR1 MNHEY and CDR2 SMNVEV (reference sequence).

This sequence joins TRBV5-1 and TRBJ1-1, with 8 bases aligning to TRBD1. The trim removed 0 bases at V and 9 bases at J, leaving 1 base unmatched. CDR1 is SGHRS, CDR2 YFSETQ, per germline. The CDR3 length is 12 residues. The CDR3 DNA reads TGCGCCAGCAGCTTGGGACAGGGGAAAGCTTTCTTT. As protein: CASSLGQGKAFF.

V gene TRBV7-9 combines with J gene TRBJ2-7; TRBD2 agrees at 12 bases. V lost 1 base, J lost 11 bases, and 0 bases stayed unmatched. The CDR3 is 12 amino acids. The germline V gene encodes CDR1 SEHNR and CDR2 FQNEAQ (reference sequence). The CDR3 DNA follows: TGTGCCAGCAGCTTAGGACTAGCGGGAGAGTACTTC. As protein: CASSLGLAGEYF.

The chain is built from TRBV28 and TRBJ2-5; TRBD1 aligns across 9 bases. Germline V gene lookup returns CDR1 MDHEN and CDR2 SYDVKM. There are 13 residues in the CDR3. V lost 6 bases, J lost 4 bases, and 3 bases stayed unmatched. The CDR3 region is CASRLQGAETQYF. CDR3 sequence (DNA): TGTGCCAGCAGACTACAGGGGGCAGAGACCCAGTACTTC. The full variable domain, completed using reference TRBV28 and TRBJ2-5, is DVKVTQSSRYLVKRTGEKVFLECVQDMDHENMFWYRQDPGLGLRLIYFSYDVKMKEKGDIPEGYSVSREKKERFSLILESASTNQTSMYLCASRLQGAETQYFGPGTRLLVL.

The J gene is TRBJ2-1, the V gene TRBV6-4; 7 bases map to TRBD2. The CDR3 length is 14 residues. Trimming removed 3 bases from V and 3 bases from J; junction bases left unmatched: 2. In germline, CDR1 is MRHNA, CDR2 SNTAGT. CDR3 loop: CASSDGGGYNEQFF. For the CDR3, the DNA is TGTGCCAGCAGTGATGGGGGGGGCTACAATGAGCAGTTCTTC.

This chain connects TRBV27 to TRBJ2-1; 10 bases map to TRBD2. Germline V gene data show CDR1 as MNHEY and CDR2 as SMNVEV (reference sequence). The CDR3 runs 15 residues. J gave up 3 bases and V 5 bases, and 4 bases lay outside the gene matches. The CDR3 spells CASSLLAGVYNEQFF. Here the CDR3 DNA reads TGTGCCAGCAGTCTCCTAGCGGGAGTCTACAATGAGCAGTTCTTC.

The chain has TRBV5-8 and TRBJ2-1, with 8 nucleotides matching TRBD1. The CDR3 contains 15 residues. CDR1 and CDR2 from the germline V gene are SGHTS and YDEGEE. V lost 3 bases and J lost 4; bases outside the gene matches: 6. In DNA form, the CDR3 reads TGTGCCAGCAGCTGGGAGGACAGGGCATACAATGAGCAGTTCTTC. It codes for CASSWEDRAYNEQFF.

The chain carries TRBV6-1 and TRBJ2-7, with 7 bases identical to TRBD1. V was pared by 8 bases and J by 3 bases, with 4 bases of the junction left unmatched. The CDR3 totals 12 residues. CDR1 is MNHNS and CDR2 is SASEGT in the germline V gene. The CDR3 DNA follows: TGTGCCAGCGGACAGGACCACTACGAGCAGTACTTC. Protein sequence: CASGQDHYEQYF.

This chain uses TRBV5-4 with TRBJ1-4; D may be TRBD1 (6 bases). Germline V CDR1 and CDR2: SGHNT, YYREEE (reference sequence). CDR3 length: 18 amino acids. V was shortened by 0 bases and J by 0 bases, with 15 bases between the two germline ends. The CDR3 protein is CASSLEGGALTTNEKLFF. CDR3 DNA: TGTGCCAGCAGCTTGGAAGGGGGGGCCCTTACAACTAATGAAAAACTGTTTTTT.

The CDR3 nucleotides read TGCGCCAGCAGCTTGGCGGGAAAGCCGGGCGAGCAGTACTTC. Translation gives CASSLAGKPGEQYF. V is TRBV5-1 and J is TRBJ2-5; weak D call: TRBD2 (5 bases). The J call is doubtful: the DNA matches TRBJ2-7 better. The CDR3 totals 14 residues. Germline assignment: CDR1 SGHRS and CDR2 YFSETQ.

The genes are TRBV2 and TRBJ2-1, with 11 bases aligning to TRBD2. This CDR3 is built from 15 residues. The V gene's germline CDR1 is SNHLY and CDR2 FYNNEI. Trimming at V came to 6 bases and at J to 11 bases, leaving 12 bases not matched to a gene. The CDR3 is CASRAYGSGGAKQFF. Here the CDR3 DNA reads TGTGCCAGCAGGGCATATGGTAGCGGGGGGGCTAAGCAGTTCTTC. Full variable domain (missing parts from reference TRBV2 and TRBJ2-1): EPEVTQTPSHQVTQMGQEVILRCVPISNHLYFYWYRQILGQKVEFLVSFYNNEISEKSEIFDDQFSVERPDGSNFTLKIRSTKLEDSAMYFCASRAYGSGGAKQFFGPGTRLTVL.

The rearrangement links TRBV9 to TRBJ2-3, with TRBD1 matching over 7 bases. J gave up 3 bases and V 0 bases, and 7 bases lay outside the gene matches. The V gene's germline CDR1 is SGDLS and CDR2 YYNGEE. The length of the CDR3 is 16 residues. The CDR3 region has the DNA TGTGCCAGCAGCGTAGCGACAGGGCCCCTAACAGATACGCAGTATTTT. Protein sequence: CASSVATGPLTDTQYF.

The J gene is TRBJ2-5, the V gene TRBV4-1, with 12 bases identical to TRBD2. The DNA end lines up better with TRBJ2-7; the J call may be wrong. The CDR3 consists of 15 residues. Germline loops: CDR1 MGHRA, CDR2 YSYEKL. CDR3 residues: CASSSGLAGRDEQYF. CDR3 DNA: TGCGCCAGCAGCTCAGGACTAGCGGGAAGAGACGAGCAGTACTTC.

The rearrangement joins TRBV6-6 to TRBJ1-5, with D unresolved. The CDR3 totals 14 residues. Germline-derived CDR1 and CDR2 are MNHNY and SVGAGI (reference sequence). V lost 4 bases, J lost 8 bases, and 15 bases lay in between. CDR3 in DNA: TGTGCCAGCAGTTTCCTAACAGCCGCCGAGCCCCAGCATTTT. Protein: CASSFLTAAEPQHF.

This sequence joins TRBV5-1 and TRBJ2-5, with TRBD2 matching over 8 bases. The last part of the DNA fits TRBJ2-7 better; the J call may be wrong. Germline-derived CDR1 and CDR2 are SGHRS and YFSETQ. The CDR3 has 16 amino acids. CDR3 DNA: TGCGCCAGCAGACCTGGGACTAGTATAGGGGCCTACGAGCAGTACTTC. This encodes CASRPGTSIGAYEQYF.

In DNA form, the CDR3 reads TGTGCCAGCAGTCCCCCGCGGAATACGCAGTATTTT. Translating it yields CASSPPRNTQYF. The V call is TRBV28, the J call TRBJ2-3; D not certain. This CDR3 is built from 12 residues. Germline V gene lookup returns CDR1 MDHEN and CDR2 SYDVKM. Trimming took off 5 bases at V and 7 bases at J, with 10 bases between the two ends. Variable domain in full (rest from reference TRBV28 and TRBJ2-3): DVKVTQSSRYLVKRTGEKVFLECVQDMDHENMFWYRQDPGLGLRLIYFSYDVKMKEKGDIPEGYSVSREKKERFSLILESASTNQTSMYLCASSPPRNTQYFGPGTRLTVL.

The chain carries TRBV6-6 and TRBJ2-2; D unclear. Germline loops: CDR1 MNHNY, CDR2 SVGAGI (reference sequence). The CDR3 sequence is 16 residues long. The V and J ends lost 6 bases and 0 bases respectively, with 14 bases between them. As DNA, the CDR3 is TGTGCCAGCAGCCCCTCCCGGAGAGCGAACACCGGGGAGCTGTTTTTT. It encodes CASSPSRRANTGELFF.

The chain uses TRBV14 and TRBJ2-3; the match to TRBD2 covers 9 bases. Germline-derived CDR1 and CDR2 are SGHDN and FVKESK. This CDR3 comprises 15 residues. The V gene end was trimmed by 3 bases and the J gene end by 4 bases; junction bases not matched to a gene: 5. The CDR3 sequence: CASSQGTSWPDTQYF. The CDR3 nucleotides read TGTGCCAGCAGCCAGGGGACTAGCTGGCCAGATACGCAGTATTTT.